These 25 T cell receptor beta chains came from one sample sequenced in a study of blood T cell repertoires in COVID-19. Assay used: immunoSEQ multiplex PCR; TCRdb lists only in-frame clones, some missing. The sample shows about 230,000 clones, 65% to 85% of them seen only once. The sample comprised peripheral blood. Every receptor here comes from a woman at least 80 years old with acute or convalescent COVID-19.

The sample holds a few counts of this clone. This chain joins TRBV12-3 or TRBV12-4 and TRBJ1-2; 7 bases agree with TRBD1. J gave up 4 bases and V 5 bases, and 4 bases lay outside the gene matches. This CDR3 has 13 amino acids. CDR3 in DNA: TGTGCCAGCAGTGCGGGACAGCTCTATGGCTACACCTTC. It is translated as CASSAGQLYGYTF.

This clone showed up just a few times. V gene TRBV29-1 combines with J gene TRBJ2-1, with 7 bases identical to TRBD2. The CDR3 loop spans 13 amino acids. Unmatched junction bases numbered 9, after V lost 6 bases and J lost 7 bases. Germline V gene data show CDR1 as SQVTM and CDR2 as ANQGSEA. The CDR3 spells CSVVGGPVNEQFF. The CDR3 DNA reads as TGCAGCGTCGTGGGAGGGCCCGTGAATGAGCAGTTCTTC.

This sequence joins TRBV5-1 and TRBJ2-2; TRBD1 aligns across 7 bases. V was clipped by 5 bases and J by 1 base; unmatched bases: 5. Germline V CDR1 and CDR2: SGHRS, YFSETQ. The CDR3 extends over 15 amino acids. The CDR3, as DNA: TGCGCCAGCAGATGGACAGGAGTGAACACCGGGGAGCTGTTTTTT. Protein product: CASRWTGVNTGELFF.

This clone was detected a few times. The gene calls are TRBV4-1 and TRBJ1-3, with 8 bases that match TRBD1. Unmatched junction bases numbered 11, after V lost 0 bases and J lost 4 bases. Germline V gives CDR1 MGHRA, CDR2 YSYEKL. This CDR3 spans 18 amino acids. The CDR3 protein is CASSQDNLQGAGGNTIYF. The CDR3 DNA follows: TGCGCCAGCAGCCAAGACAATCTGCAGGGGGCCGGAGGAAACACCATATATTTT.

The V call is TRBV6-5, the J call TRBJ2-3; 8 bases map to TRBD2. Germline loops: CDR1 MNHEY, CDR2 SVGAGI. This CDR3 contains 15 residues. V gave up 7 bases and J gave up 2 bases; unmatched junction bases: 8. The CDR3 region is CASTRVAGYTDTQYF. CDR3 DNA: TGTGCCAGCACCCGGGTAGCGGGGTACACAGATACGCAGTATTTT.

This clone appeared a few times. The V call is TRBV6-5, the J call TRBJ2-7, with a possible D match to TRBD2 (6 bases). This CDR3 is built from 14 residues. CDR1 is MNHEY and CDR2 is SVGAGI in the germline V gene. The V end lost 0 bases, the J end lost 4 bases, and 10 bases lay between the germline ends. The CDR3 DNA follows: TGTGCCAGCAGTTACTCAACTAGCAGGTACGAGCAGTACTTC. Its protein is CASSYSTSRYEQYF.

The rearrangement joins TRBV6-4 to TRBJ2-2; 7 positions agree with TRBD2. Germline CDR1 reads MRHNA; CDR2 reads SNTAGT. The V gene end was trimmed by 6 bases and the J gene end by 3 bases; junction bases not matched to a gene: 4. This CDR3 region has 14 residues. CDR3 amino acids: CASRLAFDTGELFF. DNA for the CDR3: TGTGCCAGCAGACTAGCGTTCGACACCGGGGAGCTGTTTTTT.

The gene calls are TRBV5-1 and TRBJ1-4, with a tentative D call TRBD1 (5 bases). The CDR3 spans 16 residues. The V end was cut by 3 bases, the J end by 2 bases, with 14 bases between. Germline-derived CDR1 and CDR2 are SGHRS and YFSETQ. The CDR3 nucleotides read TGCGCCAGCAGCTGGACACCAAGCCTCACTAATGAAAAACTGTTTTTT. Translated: CASSWTPSLTNEKLFF.

The chain carries TRBV28 and TRBJ2-3; possible D gene TRBD1, 6 bases. The germline V gene has CDR1 MDHEN and CDR2 SYDVKM. The CDR3 sequence is 15 residues long. V dropped 7 bases and J dropped 8 bases, with 22 bases sitting between them. CDR3 DNA sequence: TGTGCCAGCATGCGGGCAGGGGAAGGCCGACTTACGCAGTATTTT. Protein sequence: CASMRAGEGRLTQYF.

The CDR3 is CASSSGTDSYEQYF. CDR3 sequence (DNA): TGTGCCAGCAGCTCCGGGACAGACTCCTACGAGCAGTACTTC. V gene TRBV27 combines with J gene TRBJ2-7; 7 bases line up with TRBD1. Germline-derived CDR1 and CDR2 are MNHEY and SMNVEV (reference sequence). V gave up 6 bases and J gave up 0 bases; unmatched junction bases: 5. The CDR3 consists of 14 residues.

The chain uses TRBV21-1 and TRBJ2-5; the table's D call of TRBD2 was not tested on the DNA. TRBV21-1 is tagged as a pseudogene. This CDR3 is built from 19 residues. CDR3: CASSKISRRLAGEGETQYF. In DNA form, the CDR3 reads TGTGCCAGCAGCAAAATTAGCCGGCGACTAGCGGGAGAGGGAGAGACCCAGTACTTC.

This chain uses TRBV5-1 with TRBJ1-2; 8 positions agree with TRBD1. The CDR3 length is 13 residues. After removal of 6 bases from V and 6 bases from J, the junction contained 7 bases not matched to a gene. CDR1 is SGHRS and CDR2 is YFSETQ in the germline V gene. DNA of the CDR3: TGCGCCAGCAATTCAGGGGGCTCTGATGGCTACACCTTC. It encodes CASNSGGSDGYTF.

This rearrangement joins TRBV19 to TRBJ1-1; 12 nucleotides align to TRBD1. CDR3 length: 15 amino acids. Germline V gene lookup returns CDR1 LNHDA and CDR2 SQIVND (reference sequence). V trimming: 4 bases; J trimming: 7 bases; junction bases outside the gene matches: 7. The CDR3 coding sequence is TGTGCCAGTAGTAGACGGGACAGGGGGCAGGTTGAAGCTTTCTTT. Residues: CASSRRDRGQVEAFF.

Worth noting for this clone: This CDR3 is also generated by other DNA sequences in the sample. The chain joins TRBV5-1 to TRBJ1-2, with 7 positions matching TRBD1. CDR3 length equals 16 residues. Germline CDR1 and CDR2: SGHRS and YFSETQ. V lost 0 bases and J lost 4; bases outside the gene matches: 9. In DNA, the CDR3 is TGCGCCAGCAGCTTGGCCGGCACAGGGGATGGCTATGGCTACACCTTC. Its translation: CASSLAGTGDGYGYTF.

The rearrangement uses TRBV19 and TRBJ2-7; TRBD1 agrees at 7 bases. The CDR3 is 15 amino acids. Germline V CDR1 and CDR2: LNHDA, SQIVND (reference sequence). V lost 4 bases and J lost 3; bases outside the gene matches: 9. The CDR3 DNA is TGTGCCAGTAGTACGTCGGGACAGTCCTACTACGAGCAGTACTTC. Translation gives CASSTSGQSYYEQYF.

This chain connects TRBV9 to TRBJ2-1; D possibly corresponds to TRBD2 (6 bases). The CDR3 runs to 15 residues. V was trimmed by 5 bases and J by 5 bases, leaving 17 bases between them. Germline V gene data show CDR1 as SGDLS and CDR2 as YYNGEE. The CDR3, as DNA: TGTGCCAGCAGTCGTAACGGGAGAAGGCACAATGAGCAGTTCTTC. Protein product: CASSRNGRRHNEQFF.

This clone was recorded many times. The chain links TRBV7-2 to TRBJ2-2, with D tentatively TRBD2 (6 bases). This CDR3 spans 15 amino acids. Trimming took 3 bases from V and 0 from J, leaving 8 bases between them. Per germline, CDR1 SGHTA and CDR2 FQGNSA. The CDR3 is CASSLGTPNTGELFF. CDR3 bases: TGTGCCAGCAGCTTGGGGACTCCGAACACCGGGGAGCTGTTTTTT.

A few counts support this clone. J is TRBJ1-6 and V is TRBV2, with D tentatively TRBD1 (5 bases). The V end lost 6 bases, the J end lost 10 bases, and 19 bases lay between the germline ends. There are 15 residues in the CDR3. The germline V gene encodes CDR1 SNHLY and CDR2 FYNNEI. The CDR3: CASSTRRQGESPLHF. The CDR3 nucleotides are TGTGCCAGCAGCACCCGTAGGCAGGGCGAGTCACCCCTCCACTTT.

This sequence joins TRBV12-5 and TRBJ2-2; 7 bases are shared with TRBD2. Germline V lookup: CDR1 LGHNT, CDR2 FRNRAP. CDR3 length: 18 residues. V shed 0 bases and J 3 bases; nucleotides not matched to a gene: 10. CDR3 bases: TGTGCTAGTGGTTTGGTAAGGGGCGGGAGTTCAGACACCGGGGAGCTGTTTTTT. Translated, it gives CASGLVRGGSSDTGELFF.

This chain joins TRBV5-1 and TRBJ2-2, with a possible D match to TRBD1 (5 bases). This CDR3 spans 15 amino acids. Germline V CDR1 and CDR2: SGHRS, YFSETQ. V shed 0 bases and J shed 7 bases, with 13 bases lying between them. The CDR3 nucleotides read TGCGCCAGCAGCTTGGGACACCTCCAGGGCGGGGAGCTGTTTTTT. Translated: CASSLGHLQGGELFF.

The gene calls are TRBV15 and TRBJ1-4, with TRBD1 as a possible D gene (5 bases). Germline assignment: CDR1 LNHNV and CDR2 YYDKDF (reference sequence). V dropped 3 bases and J dropped 7 bases, with 9 bases sitting between them. CDR3 length: 13 amino acids. Written as DNA, the CDR3 is TGTGCCACCAGCAGCGGGGGGATTGAAAAACTGTTTTTT. Protein: CATSSGGIEKLFF.

This chain connects TRBV6-6 to TRBJ2-7; 10 bases map to TRBD2. The length of the CDR3 is 15 residues. CDR1 and CDR2 from the germline V gene are MNHNY and SVGAGI (reference sequence). V was pared by 2 bases and J by 3 bases, with 4 bases of the junction left unmatched. The CDR3 sequence is CASSYPAGGNYEQYF. The CDR3 DNA reads TGTGCCAGCAGTTACCCAGCGGGAGGGAACTACGAGCAGTACTTC.

V gene TRBV6-6 combines with J gene TRBJ1-1; unclear D gene. Trimming removed 0 bases from V and 4 bases from J, with 9 bases in between. Germline V lookup: CDR1 MNHNY, CDR2 SVGAGI (reference sequence). The CDR3 has 14 residues. The CDR3 reads CASSYSGSGTEAFF. The DNA for the CDR3 is TGTGCCAGCAGTTACTCAGGGAGCGGCACTGAAGCTTTCTTT.

Of note for this clone: This sample includes further DNA sequences coding for the same CDR3. The rearrangement joins TRBV19 to TRBJ2-1; D possibly corresponds to TRBD1 (5 bases). V was clipped by 3 bases and J by 5 bases, with 8 bases between them. Germline V CDR1 and CDR2: LNHDA, SQIVND (reference sequence). CDR3 size: 13 residues. In nucleotides, the CDR3 is TGTGCCAGTAGTATCGGACAAAACAATGAGCAGTTCTTC. Translated, it gives CASSIGQNNEQFF. Based on the CDR3 plus reference TRBV19 and TRBJ2-1, the full variable domain is DGGITQSPKYLFRKEGQNVTLSCEQNLNHDAMYWYRQDPGQGLRLIYYSQIVNDFQKGDIAEGYSVSREKKESFPLTVTSAQKNPTAFYLCASSIGQNNEQFFGPGTRLTVL.

The rearrangement uses TRBV18 and TRBJ1-6; 7 bases map to TRBD1. The junction had 1 base not matched to a gene; V was cut back by 3 bases and J by 5 bases. CDR3 length: 14 residues. Germline CDR1 and CDR2: KGHSH and LQKENI. The CDR3 bases are TGTGCCAGCTCACCTGACAGGGATAATTCACCCCTCCACTTT. Protein product: CASSPDRDNSPLHF.